This T cell receptor beta chain appears in the sequencing data of a study of OX40 agonist ivuxolimab in advanced cancers. Study summary: Age averaged 60 years (range roughly 20 to 90), and around 78% were male.

On this clone itself: Its specificity is unknown.

Produced via immunoSEQ multiplex PCR; TCRdb's table is partial and in-frame only. The repertoire holds roughly 72,000 clones, with about 84% as singletons. V lost 0 bases to trimming and J lost 0 bases, with 5 bases between them. This CDR3 comprises 14 residues. Germline V gives CDR1 SGHRS, CDR2 YFSETQ. General observations from the study: Part of the nonresponder group also had normalized T-cell clonal expansion that was low. Expansion of clones was among the lowest in partial responders at 0.1-3.0 mg/kg.

This sequence originates from an adult with an advanced solid tumor such as melanoma, head and neck, liver or kidney cancer. The sample was CD4+ or CD8+ T cells sorted from blood, taken in a trial of the OX40 agonist ivuxolimab. The chain employs TRBV5-1 and TRBJ2-3; D uncertain. The CDR3 sequence is CASSLAKSTDTQYF. The CDR3 DNA sequence: TGCGCCAGCAGCTTGGCCAAGAGCACAGATACGCAGTATTTT.